Presented here are 29 T cell receptor beta chains from one specimen sequenced in a study of T cell clonality in common variable immunodeficiency. Method: immunoSEQ multiplex PCR; TCRdb's copy keeps in-frame clones and lacks some. Sampling found 40,000 to 45,000 clones, none seen once. Sequenced sample: peripheral blood mononuclear cells. The receptor source for this set is a person between 18 and 70 years old in good health.

There are many counts of this clone. From the germline J gene comes the end of the CDR3, since the read stops 3 residues before it. The V and J genes are TRBV2 and TRBJ1-2; 9 positions agree with TRBD1. CDR3 size: 15 residues. V lost 6 bases to trimming and J lost 5 bases; unmatched junction nucleotides: 10. Germline loops: CDR1 SNHLY, CDR2 FYNNEI. CDR3 sequence reads: CASSLNRGRDYGYTF. The CDR3 DNA, read in part, is TGTGCCAGCAGCTTGAACAGGGGGCGCGATTATGGC.

The table lists this clone with many counts. The CDR3 end falls 3 residues outside the read, so it is completed with the germline J gene. The gene calls are TRBV6-1 and TRBJ2-5; 9 bases are shared with TRBD1. The CDR3 is 13 residues long. Germline V CDR1 and CDR2: MNHNS, SASEGT. Losses at the gene ends were 6 bases for V and 6 bases for J; bases not matched to a gene: 5. CDR3 bases read: TGTGCCAGCAGCGAACAGGGGGCTAAGACC. The encoded protein is CASSEQGAKT. The full CDR3 sequence reads CASSEQGAKTQYF.

This clone was picked up many times. The CDR3 end falls 3 residues outside the read, so it is completed with the germline J gene. The chain is built from TRBV5-1 and TRBJ1-2, with a possible D match to TRBD1 (5 bases). Trimming took 4 bases from V and 2 from J, leaving 15 bases between them. This CDR3 is built from 15 residues. CDR1 and CDR2 from the germline V gene are SGHRS and YFSETQ. The part of the CDR3 DNA that was read is TGCGCCAGCAGCACCGAGACAGATTTAAACTATGGC. It translates to CASSTETDLNYG. The whole CDR3 protein is CASSTETDLNYGYTF.

This clone appeared many times. The CDR3 extends 3 residues past the end of the read, so its final part is completed from the germline J gene. The chain combines TRBV6-2 or TRBV6-3 with TRBJ1-2; 9 bases are a match to TRBD1. This CDR3 region has 12 residues. Trimming cost V 6 bases and J 4 bases; bases outside gene matches: 0. Germline CDR1 reads MNHEY; CDR2 reads SVGEGT. CDR3 bases read: TGTGCCAGCAGGACAGGGGGCTATGGC. The encoded protein is CASRTGGYG. The full CDR3 reads CASRTGGYGYTF.

There are many counts of this clone. Sequencing ends 3 residues short of the CDR3 end; the germline J gene provides the rest. This chain links TRBV7-8 with TRBJ2-6, with TRBD1 identical over 7 bases. CDR1 and CDR2 (germline): SGHVS, FQNEAQ. There are 18 residues in the CDR3. Trimming took 5 bases from V and 0 from J; bases not matched to a gene: 10. CDR3: CASSPYARGNSGANVLTF. The sequenced CDR3 bases are TGTGCCAGCAGCCCCTACGCCAGGGGGAACTCTGGGGCCAACGTC.

In this sample, this clone turned up many times. The read halts 3 residues ahead of the CDR3 end, with the missing end drawn from the germline J gene. The rearrangement joins TRBV7-9 to TRBJ2-5, with 12 positions matching TRBD2. Germline loops: CDR1 SEHNR, CDR2 FQNEAQ (reference sequence). The CDR3 has 15 amino acids. V gave up 1 base and J gave up 5 bases; unmatched junction bases: 2. CDR3 loop: CASSLGTSGTETQYF. The CDR3 DNA, read in part, is TGTGCCAGCAGCTTAGGGACTAGCGGGACGGAGACC.

In its sample, this clone was seen many times. The observed sequence ends 3 residues before the CDR3 terminus, with the missing tail filled in from the germline J gene. The chain carries TRBV7-8 and TRBJ1-1, with 8 bases aligning to TRBD1. The germline V gene encodes CDR1 SGHVS and CDR2 FQNEAQ. V gave up 0 bases and J gave up 4 bases; unmatched junction bases: 10. The CDR3 is 17 residues long. The CDR3 is CASSLAAQGARGTEAFF. The CDR3 DNA, read in part, is TGTGCCAGCAGCTTAGCAGCGCAGGGGGCGCGCGGCACTGAA.

Worth noting for this clone: The read ends 3 residues early relative to the CDR3; the germline J gene fills the gap. The V gene is TRBV2, the J gene TRBJ2-1; possible D gene TRBD1, 5 bases. The germline V gene has CDR1 SNHLY and CDR2 FYNNEI. This CDR3 spans 14 amino acids. Trimming cost V 2 bases and J 3 bases, with 8 bases left between them. The part of the CDR3 DNA that was read is TGTGCCAGCAGTGAAAGAAGGGGCTACAATGAG. Its protein product is CASSERRGYNE. The CDR3 in its entirety is CASSERRGYNEQFF.

This clone was picked up many times. The CDR3 bases that were read are TGTGCCAGCAGCTTGGGGGGGCGCGGGGGTTCACCC. This codes for CASSLGGRGGSP. The CDR3 in full is CASSLGGRGGSPLHF. This chain connects TRBV5-6 to TRBJ1-6; possibly TRBD1 for D (6 bases). The read ends 3 residues before the CDR3 terminus; that terminus is restored from the germline J gene. Germline V CDR1 and CDR2: SGHDT, YYEEEE. The CDR3 runs to 15 residues. V lost 0 bases and J 9 bases, leaving 13 bases between the germline ends.

There are a few counts of this clone. The read terminates 3 residues before the CDR3 end, so the remaining end is supplied by the germline J gene. The V and J genes are TRBV18 and TRBJ2-3, with 7 bases identical to TRBD1. Looked up from germline, CDR1 is KGHSH and CDR2 is LQKENI. The CDR3 sequence is 14 residues long. The CDR3: CASSPRTGQETQYF. CDR3 bases read: TGTGCCAGCTCACCCCGGACAGGCCAAGAGACG.

This clone has at least ten counts. The read stops 3 residues short of the end of the CDR3; the missing end is completed from the germline J gene. The gene calls are TRBV4-1 and TRBJ1-2, with TRBD1 matching over 9 bases. Germline V lookup: CDR1 MGHRA, CDR2 YSYEKL. With 6 bases clipped from V and 6 bases from J, the junction kept 5 bases outside the gene matches. This CDR3 spans 13 amino acids. The CDR3 sequence is CASSKNRGHGYTF. The part of the CDR3 DNA that was read is TGCGCCAGCAGTAAAAACAGGGGGCATGGC.

This clone was recorded a few times. The observed sequence ends 3 residues before the CDR3 terminus, with the missing tail filled in from the germline J gene. The chain recombines TRBV19 with TRBJ1-2; no definite D call. There are 15 residues in the CDR3. The germline V gene encodes CDR1 LNHDA and CDR2 SQIVND (reference sequence). CDR3 DNA, as far as it was read: TGTGCCAGTAGTGTTATAGCGGGATTCAAAAACATC. It yields the protein CASSVIAGFKNI. The CDR3 reads in full as CASSVIAGFKNIYTF.

This clone was observed many times. The read ends 3 residues shy of where the CDR3 ends; the end is completed using the germline J gene. This rearrangement joins TRBV7-9 to TRBJ2-5; unclear D gene. The CDR3 spans 14 residues. V was cut by 1 base and J by 3 bases, with 9 bases left in between. The V gene's germline CDR1 is SEHNR and CDR2 FQNEAQ (reference sequence). Partial CDR3 DNA: TGTGCCAGCAGCTTAGGAAGTAGGGAAGAGACC. Amino acid sequence: CASSLGSREET. The entire CDR3 sequence reads CASSLGSREETQYF.

This clone has a handful of counts. The junction does not match germline at one end; this may be a read error. Read data end 3 residues before the CDR3 end; the end is taken from the germline J gene. The chain employs TRBV5-1 and TRBJ1-2; D perhaps matches TRBD1 (5 bases). CDR3 length: 15 amino acids. Germline assignment: CDR1 SGHRS and CDR2 YFSETQ. The CDR3 DNA, read in part, is TGCGCCAGCAGTTTGGAGGGGTCGGCTAACTATGGC. It is translated as CASSLEGSANYG. The entire CDR3 protein reads CASSLEGSANYGYTF.

This clone was detected a few times. The read halts 3 residues ahead of the CDR3 end, with the missing end drawn from the germline J gene. The rearrangement links TRBV5-1 to TRBJ2-1, with TRBD2 matching over 12 bases. Losses at the gene ends were 6 bases for V and 4 bases for J; bases not matched to a gene: 5. Germline V lookup: CDR1 SGHRS, CDR2 YFSETQ. The CDR3 covers 15 residues. The covered CDR3 bases are TGCGCCAGCACCCTAGCGGGAGGGACATACAATGAG. Its translation is CASTLAGGTYNE. The CDR3 reads in full as CASTLAGGTYNEQFF.

In its sample, this clone was seen many times. The read comes to an end 3 residues before the CDR3 does, leaving the germline J gene to fill in the end. V usage is TRBV7-2 and J usage is TRBJ1-1; the match to TRBD1 covers 7 bases. Germline V gene lookup returns CDR1 SGHTA and CDR2 FQGNSA. This CDR3 region has 14 residues. The junction had 5 bases not matched to a gene; V was cut back by 1 base and J by 6 bases. The sequenced CDR3 bases are TGTGCCAGCAGCTTAGACAGGGGATGGCCTGAA. Translated: CASSLDRGWPE. The entire CDR3 is CASSLDRGWPEAFF.

The table lists this clone with many counts. The read stops 3 residues short of the end of the CDR3; the missing end is completed from the germline J gene. The chain has TRBV29-1 and TRBJ1-2; TRBD1 matches at 7 bases. The CDR3 consists of 15 residues. Per germline, CDR1 SQVTM and CDR2 ANQGSEA. Germline trimming cut 6 bases from V and 0 bases from J; bases unmatched to any gene: 10. The sequenced CDR3 bases are TGCAGCGTATCAGACAGGGAGAGACCTAACTATGGC. Protein: CSVSDRERPNYG. The CDR3 in its entirety is CSVSDRERPNYGYTF.

This clone was counted a few times. The read halts 3 residues ahead of the CDR3 end, with the missing end drawn from the germline J gene. V gene TRBV20-1 combines with J gene TRBJ2-5, with 10 bases lining up with TRBD2. V lost 6 bases, J lost 5 bases, and 3 bases stayed unmatched. CDR3 size: 12 residues. Germline assignment: CDR1 DFQATT and CDR2 SNEGSKA (reference sequence). The part of the CDR3 DNA that was read is TGCAGTGCCCGAGCGGGGGGGGAGACC. Its translation is CSARAGGET. The CDR3 in its entirety is CSARAGGETQYF.

The sample holds many counts of this clone. With the read ending 3 residues before the CDR3 end, the germline J gene is used to fill in that end. The chain has TRBV7-9 and TRBJ2-5; D perhaps matches TRBD1 (6 bases). CDR1 is SEHNR, CDR2 FQNEAQ, per germline (reference sequence). V shed 6 bases and J shed 1 base, with 9 bases lying between them. The CDR3 spans 13 residues. CDR3 DNA (partial): TGTGCCAGCAGACCAGGGGTCCAAGAGACC. This codes for CASRPGVQET. The full-length CDR3 reads as CASRPGVQETQYF.

This clone was observed many times. Sequencing ends 3 residues short of the CDR3 end; the germline J gene provides the rest. This chain connects TRBV29-1 to TRBJ1-2, with D possibly TRBD1 on 5 matching bases. V gave up 7 bases and J gave up 2 bases, with 17 bases separating them. Germline assignment: CDR1 SQVTM and CDR2 ANQGSEA. The CDR3 totals 14 residues. The CDR3 sequence is CSAGGDSLNYGYTF. The DNA read from the CDR3 is TGCAGCGCTGGCGGGGACTCGCTCAACTATGGC.

This clone came up many times. The read halts 3 residues ahead of the CDR3 end, with the missing end drawn from the germline J gene. The chain employs TRBV6-1 and TRBJ1-5; TRBD1 matches 10 bases. Germline trimming cut 1 base from V and 7 bases from J; bases unmatched to any gene: 10. Germline V gene sequence: CDR1 MNHNS, CDR2 SASEGT. This CDR3 has 17 residues. Partial CDR3 DNA: TGTGCCAGCAGTGAAGATCCAGGGACAGGGGCGACCCAGCCC. Translation: CASSEDPGTGATQP. The entire CDR3 protein is CASSEDPGTGATQPQHF.

In this sample, this clone turned up many times. The CDR3 end is not reached by the read, which stops 3 residues before it; the germline J gene fills it in. The genes are TRBV30 and TRBJ2-1, with a possible D match to TRBD2 (5 bases). Germline CDR1 and CDR2: GTSNPN and SVGIG (reference sequence). V dropped 3 bases and J dropped 7 bases, with 13 bases sitting between them. This CDR3 is built from 13 residues. CDR3 DNA (partial): TGTGCCTGGAGGCCCGAGGGTTTTAATGAG. Protein product: CAWRPEGFNE. The entire CDR3 protein is CAWRPEGFNEQFF.

The sample holds many counts of this clone. The CDR3 region is CSADRQGTDDIQYF. The sequenced part of the CDR3 DNA is TGCAGTGCTGACCGACAGGGGACTGACGACATT. The V call is TRBV20-1, the J call TRBJ2-4, with 8 bases that match TRBD1. The read ends 3 residues early relative to the CDR3; the germline J gene fills the gap. The germline gives CDR1 DFQATT, CDR2 SNEGSKA (reference sequence). The CDR3 consists of 14 residues. Losses at the gene ends were 5 bases for V and 8 bases for J; bases not matched to a gene: 11.

By share, this clone ranks as medium-sized. The read halts 3 residues ahead of the CDR3 end, with the missing end drawn from the germline J gene. This chain uses TRBV6-1 with TRBJ2-3; 10 bases agree with TRBD2. Germline V gene sequence: CDR1 MNHNS, CDR2 SASEGT. The trim removed 2 bases at V and 4 bases at J, leaving 3 bases unmatched. The CDR3 has 15 amino acids. The CDR3 loop is CASSELAGAPDTQYF. The covered CDR3 bases are TGTGCCAGCAGTGAACTAGCGGGAGCCCCAGATACG.

This clone was seen at least ten times. The CDR3 end lies 3 residues beyond the end of the read and is filled in from the germline J gene. The chain recombines TRBV19 with TRBJ2-4, with TRBD2 matching over 11 bases. Per the germline V gene, CDR1 is LNHDA and CDR2 is SQIVND (reference sequence). This CDR3 contains 13 residues. Incomplete CDR3 DNA: TGTGCCAGTACCTTAGCGGGAGGGGGTTCT. Protein: CASTLAGGGS. The whole CDR3 sequence is CASTLAGGGSQYF.

This clone has a count of ten or more. From the germline J gene comes the end of the CDR3, since the read stops 3 residues before it. V gene TRBV2 combines with J gene TRBJ1-2; 9 bases are a match to TRBD1. Germline V gene data show CDR1 as SNHLY and CDR2 as FYNNEI. V lost 9 bases to trimming and J lost 6 bases; unmatched junction nucleotides: 14. The CDR3 has 15 amino acids. Here the CDR3 reads CARTGTGFSGNGYTF. CDR3 DNA, as far as it was read: TGTGCCAGGACCGGGACAGGGTTCAGCGGGAATGGC.

On this clone itself: The read stops 3 residues short of the end of the CDR3; the missing end is completed from the germline J gene. V gene TRBV19 combines with J gene TRBJ2-7, with 9 positions matching TRBD1. The CDR3 consists of 14 residues. J lost 6 bases, V lost 3 bases, and 6 bases had no gene match. Germline CDR1 and CDR2: LNHDA and SQIVND (reference sequence). CDR3 protein: CASSIKGQGFEQYF. Partial CDR3 DNA: TGTGCCAGTAGTATCAAAGGACAGGGGTTCGAG.

This clone was picked up many times. The read ends 3 residues early relative to the CDR3; the germline J gene fills the gap. The chain is built from TRBV19 and TRBJ2-1; TRBD2 aligns across 7 bases. V lost 7 bases, J lost 8 bases, and 8 bases stayed unmatched. CDR1 is LNHDA and CDR2 is SQIVND in the germline V gene (reference sequence). CDR3 length: 13 residues. The DNA read from the CDR3 is TGTGCCAGTACCCCGATCGCGGGAGATGAG. Its protein is CASTPIAGDE. The complete CDR3 protein is CASTPIAGDEQFF.

Only a few counts were recorded for this clone. A read error may produce the germline difference seen at one junction end. The read ends 3 residues before the CDR3 terminus; that terminus is restored from the germline J gene. The same CDR3 can be traced to other DNA sequences in this sample. The chain couples TRBV7-2 to TRBJ1-3; 7 bases line up with TRBD1. The CDR3 covers 14 residues. The V gene's germline CDR1 is SGHTA and CDR2 FQGNSA. The covered CDR3 bases are TGTGCCAGCAGCTCCACAGGGGTTAGAAACACA. It translates to CASSSTGVRNT. The CDR3 in its entirety is CASSSTGVRNTIYF.